The source of this TCR beta chain is a study of T-cell memory formation after mild COVID-19. Study-wide context: TCR clustering was largely donor specific.

The CDR3 extends over 12 amino acids. Germline V lookup: CDR1 SGHTA, CDR2 FQGNSA. Trimming stripped 1 base from V and 7 bases from J, with 7 bases between. Comment on this clonotype: What it binds is not known.

TCRdb itself ran the 5' RACE reads through MiXCR, one entry per CDR3 protein. The profile shows nearly 200,000 distinct CDR3 sequences, around 18% of them singletons. Study-wide points: Clones shrinking from day 15 to 85 showed even CD4/CD8 mixes; later expanders tilted CD4+. SARS-CoV-2 specificity of second-wave clones peaking day 37 was unconfirmed.

This sequence was found in an adult woman who had mild COVID-19 (a few samples of this study predate the infection). Cell type and time point are not known. The chain couples TRBV7-2 to TRBJ2-5, with D unresolved. The sequenced material came from PBMCs or a T cell subset sorted from them (not recorded which). Here the CDR3 reads CASSLGPRTQYF. In nucleotides, the CDR3 is TGTGCCAGCAGCTTAGGACCTCGGACCCAGTACTTC.